This TCR beta chain appears in the sequencing data of a study of a mutant IDH1 vaccine in newly diagnosed glioma. Study-wide background: The patients received vaccinations eight times, in weeks 1, 3, 5, 7, 11, 15, 19 and 23. The first vaccination came 4-6 weeks after radiotherapy alone, or with temozolomide cycles. The treated population exhibited a male proportion of roughly 60%, a female proportion of around 40%, and a mean age of approximately 41 years.

The protocol was immunoSEQ multiplex PCR, while the TCRdb copy is restricted to in-frame clones and leaves out a portion. The repertoire holds fewer than 100,000 clones, with roughly nine tenths as singletons. As to time point: week 5, during vaccination. A single vaccine dose contained 300 ug of mutant IDH1 20-mer peptide, and topical imiquimod was used with it. As regards this clone: Its cognate antigen is unknown.

Germline V lookup: CDR1 SGHRS, CDR2 YFSETQ. The CDR3 length is 16 residues. Sequences were derived from PBMCs, sampled from a glioma patient whose treatment included an IDH1 peptide vaccine. The sequence was collected from a woman between 45 and 65 years old with glioma. This chain uses TRBV5-1 with TRBJ2-5; TRBD2 aligns across 10 bases. Gene TRBJ2-7 matches the end of the DNA better, so the J call may be wrong. The CDR3: CASSLGGTSEWYEQYF. The CDR3 coding sequence is TGCGCCAGCAGCTTGGGGGGGACTAGCGAATGGTACGAGCAGTACTTC.